This entry lists 19 T cell receptor beta chains sequenced from one sample in a study of molecular identifiers for immune sequencing clone quantification. MiXCR, run by TCRdb on the PCR reads, gives a single entry per CDR3 protein. The repertoire holds some 650,000 distinct CDR3 sequences, with 15% to 20% as singletons. Specimen: naive CD8+ T cells from blood, with Jurkat cell RNA spiked in. Subset denoted: FACS-sorted CD8+CD4-CCR7+CD45RA+ naive T cells. These receptor sequences come from a human donor in good health. Some libraries in this study had Jurkat cell RNA spiked in.

This clonotype has a handful of counts. V usage is TRBV12-3 or TRBV12-4 and J usage is TRBJ2-7; 7 positions agree with TRBD1. J gave up 2 bases and V 7 bases, and 8 bases lay outside the gene matches. This CDR3 has 14 residues. The CDR3 region has the DNA TGTGCCAGCAAATGGGGACAGAGCCCCTACGAGCAGTACTTC. Translation gives CASKWGQSPYEQYF.

This clonotype was picked up many times. The V and J genes are TRBV7-2 and TRBJ2-3; maybe TRBD2 (6 bases). CDR3 length: 16 residues. Per germline, CDR1 SGHTA and CDR2 FQGNSA. The germline V and J ends were trimmed by 5 bases and 1 base, with 16 bases remaining between them. In nucleotides, the CDR3 is TGTGCCAGCAGCGATGGTGTCCAGCGGGGCACAGATACGCAGTATTTT. Protein: CASSDGVQRGTDTQYF. The variable domain in full, with the rest retrieved from reference TRBV7-2 and TRBJ2-3, is GAGVSQSPSNKVTEKGKDVELRCDPISGHTALYWYRQSLGQGLEFLIYFQGNSAPDKSGLPSDRFSAERTGGSVSTLTIQRTQQEDSAVYLCASSDGVQRGTDTQYFGPGTRLTVL.

Of note for this clonotype: This could be a read error, since a much larger clone is one nucleotide away. The V gene is TRBV5-4, the J gene TRBJ2-7, with 7 bases lining up with TRBD2. Germline CDR1 is SGHNT and CDR2 is YYREEE (reference sequence). The CDR3 spans 15 residues. The CDR3 sequence: CPSSFVASGNYEQYF. The CDR3 DNA sequence: TGTCCCAGCAGCTTTGTGGCTAGCGGCAATTACGAGCAGTACTTC.

The V and J genes are TRBV6-2 or TRBV6-3 and TRBJ2-1, with D perhaps matching TRBD2 (6 bases). V lost 9 bases and J lost 2, with 17 bases in between. Germline V CDR1 and CDR2: MNHEY, SVGEGT. CDR3 length equals 15 residues. The CDR3 bases are TGTGCCAGTGAACCGACTAGAGATACCTACAATGAGCAGTTCTTC. Translation: CASEPTRDTYNEQFF.

With regard to this clonotype: A much larger clone is a single base away; this may be a read error. The chain carries TRBV10-3 and TRBJ2-7; 9 nucleotides align to TRBD2. The CDR3 extends over 15 amino acids. Germline-derived CDR1 and CDR2 are ENHRY and SYGVKD. The CDR3 spells CAIGESAGGPYEQYF. DNA for the CDR3: TGTGCCATCGGTGAGTCGGCGGGAGGGCCTTACGAGCAGTACTTC.

Only a few counts were recorded for this clonotype. The chain recombines TRBV9 with TRBJ1-1, with D maybe TRBD1 (5 bases). Trimming pared 3 bases from V and 9 bases from J, leaving 15 bases between. The CDR3 is 13 residues long. Germline-derived CDR1 and CDR2 are SGDLS and YYNGEE. CDR3 nucleotides: TGTGCCAGCAGCGAGAGAGGGGACGGGAAAGCTTTCTTT. Encoded protein: CASSERGDGKAFF.

This chain joins TRBV5-5 and TRBJ2-3; TRBD2 aligns across 8 bases. This CDR3 contains 16 residues. J gave up 4 bases and V 0 bases, and 7 bases lay outside the gene matches. Germline V gives CDR1 SGHKS, CDR2 YYEKEE (reference sequence). The CDR3: CASSLVGGGISDTQYF. DNA for the CDR3: TGTGCCAGCAGCTTGGTCGGGGGGGGAATTTCAGATACGCAGTATTTT.

As regards this clonotype: Germline and junction disagree at one end, which may indicate a read error. J is TRBJ2-5 and V is TRBV7-8; the D call may be TRBD1 or TRBD2 (5 bases each). CDR1 SGHVS and CDR2 FQNEAQ come from the germline V gene. This CDR3 contains 15 residues. DNA for the CDR3: TGTGCCAGCAGCGGGCTGGGGCCGGTAGGGGAGACCCAGTGCTTC. Translating it yields CASSGLGPVGETQCF.

This sequence joins TRBV30 and TRBJ1-4; D unresolved. CDR3 length: 16 amino acids. V shed 3 bases and J shed 0 bases, with 14 bases lying between them. Germline values: CDR1 GTSNPN, CDR2 SVGIG (reference sequence). This CDR3 is CAWSVPTDPTNEKLFF. In nucleotides, the CDR3 is TGTGCCTGGAGCGTACCTACGGACCCAACTAATGAAAAACTGTTTTTT.

The table lists this clonotype with many counts. V is TRBV28 and J is TRBJ2-3; TRBD1 matches 9 bases. V shed 3 bases, J shed 5 bases, and the junction held 9 bases outside the gene matches. The V gene's germline CDR1 is MDHEN and CDR2 SYDVKM. This CDR3 has 16 residues. CDR3 coding DNA: TGTGCCAGCAGTTTCTCGGACAGGGGACCCAGAGATACGCAGTATTTT. It is translated as CASSFSDRGPRDTQYF.

In its sample, this clonotype was seen many times. The chain links TRBV7-9 to TRBJ1-5; no definite D call. This CDR3 is built from 15 residues. V was shortened by 1 base and J by 6 bases, with 13 bases between the two germline ends. Germline-derived CDR1 and CDR2 are SEHNR and FQNEAQ (reference sequence). The CDR3 loop reads CASSLGLEMGQPQHF. The DNA of the CDR3 is TGTGCCAGCAGCTTAGGTTTGGAAATGGGTCAGCCCCAGCATTTT.

Comments on this clonotype: Germline is not matched at one junction end, which may reflect a read error. The chain carries TRBV6-5 and TRBJ2-1, with TRBD2 identical over 10 bases. The germline gives CDR1 MNHEY, CDR2 SVGAGI. The CDR3 covers 13 residues. CDR3 coding DNA: TGTGCCAGCTCTAGCGGGAGCCACAATGAGCAGTCCTTC. Its protein product is CASSSGSHNEQSF.

In its sample, this clonotype was seen a few times. The rearrangement joins TRBV24-1 to TRBJ2-3; TRBD2 aligns across 10 bases. The V gene end was trimmed by 8 bases and the J gene end by 2 bases; junction bases not matched to a gene: 6. CDR1 and CDR2 from the germline V gene are KGHDR and SFDVKD. The CDR3 extends over 15 amino acids. CDR3 loop: CATKASGGPTDTQYF. The CDR3 bases are TGTGCCACCAAGGCTAGCGGGGGACCCACAGATACGCAGTATTTT.

This clonotype has at least ten counts. The chain links TRBV12-3 or TRBV12-4 to TRBJ2-2; no reliable D call. This CDR3 is 13 amino acids long. The ends were cut back, 7 bases at V and 0 bases at J, with 6 bases in the middle. For the CDR3, the DNA is TGTGCCAGCAAAGGAGCGAACACCGGGGAGCTGTTTTTT. Translation gives CASKGANTGELFF.

There are many counts of this clonotype. The chain has TRBV24-1 and TRBJ2-2; TRBD1 aligns across 8 bases. CDR3 length: 15 residues. CDR1 is KGHDR, CDR2 SFDVKD, per germline. After removal of 0 bases from V and 4 bases from J, the junction contained 0 bases not matched to a gene. The DNA for the CDR3 is TGTGCCACCAGTGATTTGGGACAGGGCACCGGGGAGCTGTTTTTT. It yields the protein CATSDLGQGTGELFF.

This sequence joins TRBV6-2 or TRBV6-3 and TRBJ2-1, with D perhaps assigned TRBD1 or TRBD2 (5 bases each). The V gene lost 5 bases and the J gene lost 9 bases, with 20 bases spanning the gap. The CDR3 is 15 amino acids. Germline V CDR1 and CDR2: MNHEY, SVGEGT. CDR3 loop: CASSHEPGTLGEQFF. DNA of the CDR3: TGTGCCAGCAGTCACGAGCCCGGGACGTTGGGTGAGCAGTTCTTC.

This clonotype was detected many times. The chain has TRBV12-3 or TRBV12-4 and TRBJ2-2; D may be TRBD2 (6 bases). The length of the CDR3 is 14 residues. V lost 10 bases and J 1 base, leaving 13 bases between the germline ends. CDR3 protein: CATGSVGNTGELFF. The CDR3 bases are TGTGCCACCGGGAGCGTGGGGAACACCGGGGAGCTGTTTTTT.

As to this clonotype: A much larger clone differs from this one at a single base, so this may be a read error. The rearrangement uses TRBV6-6 and TRBJ2-3, with TRBD1 matching 7 bases. This CDR3 region has 15 residues. Germline V CDR1 and CDR2: MNHNY, SVGAGI (reference sequence). CDR3: CASRRTGEDTDPQYF. The CDR3 DNA is TGTGCCAGCAGACGCACAGGGGAAGACACAGATCCGCAGTATTTT.

Note on this clonotype: This may stem from a read error, because a much larger clone lies one nucleotide away. V and J are TRBV13 and TRBJ2-2; possibly TRBD2 for D (5 bases). The CDR3 runs to 16 residues. Per germline, CDR1 PRHDT and CDR2 FYEKMQ (reference sequence). The CDR3: CASSLARVGNTGELVF. In nucleotides, the CDR3 is TGTGCCAGCAGCTTAGCCCGTGTCGGGAACACCGGGGAGCTGGTTTTT.